Listed here are 26 T cell receptor beta chains from one sample, sequenced in a study of T-cell memory formation after mild COVID-19 (dated by TCRdb to about 2021). The library came from 5' RACE. Sequencing used an Illumina NovaSeq 6000. In-frame beta chains were kept once TCRdb had trimmed the public reads at Q25 with fastp and called clones with MiXCR. Rows are unified per CDR3 protein, each entry keeping the most common DNA and genes. The sample table shows about 320,000 distinct CDR3 sequences, and around 15% are seen once. Together, the top ten hold under 25% of the sample. The sample was PBMCs or a T cell subset sorted from them (not recorded which). The receptor set was obtained from a man aged 18 to 29 who had mild COVID-19 (a few samples of this study predate the infection). The sample titles of this study are shuffled in the database, so cell type and time point are left out; the donor was told from shared clones.

This clonotype was counted many times. This chain connects TRBV7-2 to TRBJ2-5, with TRBD2 as a possible D gene (5 bases). V lost 5 bases and J 9 bases, leaving 22 bases between the germline ends. The CDR3 is 15 amino acids. Germline V gives CDR1 SGHTA, CDR2 FQGNSA. The CDR3 here is CASSRPEGLPRAQYF. CDR3 in DNA: TGTGCCAGCAGCCGTCCCGAAGGACTGCCCCGGGCCCAGTACTTC.

This clonotype appeared a few times. The rearrangement uses TRBV20-1 and TRBJ1-2; a possible D gene is TRBD1 (6 bases). This CDR3 region has 14 residues. The germline V gene encodes CDR1 DFQATT and CDR2 SNEGSKA (reference sequence). Trimming took off 3 bases at V and 4 bases at J, with 15 bases between the two ends. As DNA, the CDR3 is TGCAGTGCTAGGACCTGGGGGGCGGGCTATGGCTACACCTTC. Amino acids: CSARTWGAGYGYTF.

This chain joins TRBV6-5 and TRBJ2-6; D is unclear. The CDR3 consists of 18 residues. CDR1 and CDR2 (germline): MNHEY, SVGAGI. Trimming removed 5 bases from V and 0 bases from J, with 17 bases in between. The CDR3: CASSGIDLGSSGANVLTF. The CDR3 DNA sequence: TGTGCCAGCAGTGGAATAGATCTCGGTTCCTCTGGGGCCAACGTCCTGACTTTC.

A few counts support this clonotype. The genes are TRBV20-1 and TRBJ2-5, with TRBD2 as a possible D gene (5 bases). CDR1 is DFQATT, CDR2 SNEGSKA, per germline (reference sequence). V was shortened by 7 bases and J by 2 bases, with 14 bases between the two germline ends. The CDR3 contains 13 residues. The DNA for the CDR3 is TGCAGTGTCGAGGTTGGCGGGCAAGAGACCCAGTACTTC. Translated, it gives CSVEVGGQETQYF.

V is TRBV7-2 and J is TRBJ2-3, with D unresolved. The CDR3 totals 12 residues. Germline CDR1 is SGHTA and CDR2 is FQGNSA. Trimming stripped 3 bases from V and 7 bases from J, with 8 bases between. CDR3 region: CASSFLPNTQYF. CDR3 bases: TGTGCCAGCAGCTTCCTACCCAATACGCAGTATTTT. Looking up the rest from reference TRBV7-2 and TRBJ2-3 gives the full variable domain: GAGVSQSPSNKVTEKGKDVELRCDPISGHTALYWYRQSLGQGLEFLIYFQGNSAPDKSGLPSDRFSAERTGGSVSTLTIQRTQQEDSAVYLCASSFLPNTQYFGPGTRLTVL.

This clonotype was recorded at least ten times. The chain joins TRBV7-2 to TRBJ2-7; TRBD1 is a possible D gene (5 bases). CDR3 length: 14 residues. The V end lost 8 bases, the J end lost 6 bases, and 20 bases lay between the germline ends. Germline V CDR1 and CDR2: SGHTA, FQGNSA. Written as DNA, the CDR3 is TGTGCCAGCTCCCCCACGGGCCAGGGAACCGAGCAGTACGTC. It is translated as CASSPTGQGTEQYV.

The table lists this clonotype with a few counts. The J gene is TRBJ2-1, the V gene TRBV7-2, with 12 nucleotides matching TRBD2. CDR1 SGHTA and CDR2 FQGNSA come from the germline V gene. Germline trimming cut 0 bases from V and 6 bases from J; bases unmatched to any gene: 9. This CDR3 is built from 18 residues. The CDR3 DNA reads TGTGCCAGCAGCTTAGCGCGAGCTAGCGGGGGGGCGGGCAATGAGCAGTTCTTC. Translation: CASSLARASGGAGNEQFF.

About this clonotype: A single base separates this from a much larger clone, so it may be a read error. This chain joins TRBV5-1 and TRBJ2-3; TRBD1 is a possible D gene (5 bases). V lost 5 bases to trimming and J lost 2 bases, with 15 bases between them. Germline assignment: CDR1 SGHRS and CDR2 YFSETQ. CDR3 length: 15 amino acids. The CDR3 coding sequence is TGCGCCAGCAGTCTGACAGTGTTTTCCACAGATACGCAGTATTTT. It specifies CASSLTVFSTDTQYF.

This clonotype was counted between two and nine times. The chain uses TRBV6-2 or TRBV6-3 and TRBJ2-7; 8 nucleotides line up with TRBD1. The CDR3 is 14 residues long. V was pared by 6 bases and J by 0 bases, with 4 bases of the junction left unmatched. Germline V CDR1 and CDR2: MNHEY, SVGEGT. The CDR3 DNA follows: TGTGCCAGCAGCCGGACAGGGAACTCCTACGAGCAGTACGTC. Its protein product is CASSRTGNSYEQYV.

The chain carries TRBV15 and TRBJ2-5; D gene ambiguous. CDR3 length: 11 amino acids. Trimming took off 8 bases at V and 5 bases at J, with 9 bases between the two ends. Germline CDR1 is LNHNV and CDR2 is YYDKDF (reference sequence). Here the CDR3 DNA reads TGTGCCACCCCGAGGACGGAGACCCAGTACTTC. Translating it yields CATPRTETQYF.

The chain links TRBV5-1 to TRBJ2-1; weak D call: TRBD1 (6 bases). V was cut by 1 base and J by 10 bases, with 12 bases left in between. The germline gives CDR1 SGHRS, CDR2 YFSETQ. The CDR3 loop spans 13 amino acids. The CDR3 sequence: CASSLWGPQEQFF. The CDR3 nucleotides read TGCGCCAGCAGCTTGTGGGGGCCTCAGGAGCAGTTCTTC.

V usage is TRBV7-2 and J usage is TRBJ1-6; D unclear. Germline CDR1 SGHTA, CDR2 FQGNSA. Trimming pared 1 base from V and 8 bases from J, leaving 9 bases between. The CDR3 length is 14 residues. DNA of the CDR3: TGTGCCAGCAGCTTAGATGGGGTAGATTCACCCCTCCACTTT. Its protein product is CASSLDGVDSPLHF.

The V and J genes are TRBV20-1 and TRBJ2-3, with 8 bases identical to TRBD2. This CDR3 spans 14 amino acids. With V trimmed by 0 bases and J by 1 base, 0 bases remained unmatched. Germline-derived CDR1 and CDR2 are DFQATT and SNEGSKA (reference sequence). The CDR3 reads CSARELAGTDTQYF. CDR3 nucleotide sequence: TGCAGTGCTAGAGAACTAGCGGGCACAGATACGCAGTATTTT.

The chain couples TRBV7-3 to TRBJ2-5; D remains unclear. Trimming removed 3 bases at V and 3 bases at J, with 11 bases between. Germline V gene data show CDR1 as SGHTA and CDR2 as FQGTGA. This CDR3 region has 14 residues. CDR3 in amino acids: CASSLTPSKETQYF. The DNA of the CDR3 is TGTGCCAGCAGCTTGACTCCGAGCAAAGAGACCCAGTACTTC.

This clonotype was detected many times. The chain couples TRBV30 to TRBJ1-1, with D uncertain. The V gene lost 5 bases and the J gene lost 3 bases, with 19 bases spanning the gap. The CDR3 sequence is 15 residues long. The V gene's germline CDR1 is GTSNPN and CDR2 SVGIG (reference sequence). CDR3: CAWSEDPQRYTEAFF. The CDR3 DNA is TGTGCCTGGTCCGAGGACCCCCAGAGGTACACTGAAGCTTTCTTT.

This clonotype has ten or more counts. This chain links TRBV5-1 with TRBJ2-3; 7 positions match TRBD2. The CDR3 runs to 14 residues. Trimming at V came to 3 bases and at J to 4 bases, leaving 5 bases not matched to a gene. Germline V gives CDR1 SGHRS, CDR2 YFSETQ. CDR3 sequence reads: CASSSTGGADTQYF. The DNA of the CDR3 is TGCGCCAGCAGCTCTACGGGGGGAGCAGATACGCAGTATTTT.

J is TRBJ2-1 and V is TRBV20-1; D possibly corresponds to TRBD2 (5 bases). CDR3 length: 14 amino acids. Germline lookup yields CDR1 DFQATT and CDR2 SNEGSKA (reference sequence). The V end lost 5 bases, the J end lost 4 bases, and 15 bases lay between the germline ends. The CDR3 protein is CSAQTWENYNEQFF. The CDR3, as DNA: TGCAGTGCTCAGACCTGGGAGAATTACAATGAGCAGTTCTTC.

This clonotype has ten or more counts. The V call is TRBV20-1, the J call TRBJ2-1; a weak D match, TRBD2 (6 bases). The V end lost 1 base, the J end lost 7 bases, and 17 bases lay between the germline ends. This CDR3 region has 15 residues. Germline V gives CDR1 DFQATT, CDR2 SNEGSKA (reference sequence). Here the CDR3 reads CSARVGWRGENEQFF. CDR3 nucleotides: TGCAGTGCTAGAGTCGGGTGGAGGGGTGAGAATGAGCAGTTCTTC.

A few counts support this clonotype. J is TRBJ1-5 and V is TRBV12-3 or TRBV12-4; perhaps TRBD1 as D (6 bases). V gave up 1 base and J gave up 3 bases, with 10 bases separating them. CDR3 length: 15 residues. CDR3 sequence reads: CASSLVGQNNQPQHF. The CDR3 nucleotides read TGTGCCAGCAGTTTAGTGGGACAAAACAATCAGCCCCAGCATTTT.

This clonotype was picked up many times. The chain combines TRBV5-1 with TRBJ2-5, with a possible D match to TRBD2 (5 bases). V was shortened by 2 bases and J by 5 bases, with 10 bases between the two germline ends. Germline V gene data show CDR1 as SGHRS and CDR2 as YFSETQ. CDR3 length: 13 residues. The CDR3 sequence: CASSFTGLETQYF. CDR3 sequence (DNA): TGCGCCAGCAGCTTTACGGGGTTGGAGACCCAGTACTTC. Together with reference TRBV5-1 and TRBJ2-5, the CDR3 gives the full variable domain: KAGVTQTPRYLIKTRGQQVTLSCSPISGHRSVSWYQQTPGQGLQFLFEYFSETQRNKGNFPGRFSGRQFSNSRSEMNVSTLELGDSALYLCASSFTGLETQYFGPGTRLLVL.

The chain has TRBV29-1 and TRBJ2-6; D is ambiguous. The CDR3 spans 14 residues. Trimming left V 3 bases short and J 0 bases short, with 6 bases between. Looked up from germline, CDR1 is SQVTM and CDR2 is ANQGSEA. The CDR3 region is CSVEARSGANVLTF. DNA for the CDR3: TGCAGCGTTGAGGCTCGCTCTGGGGCCAACGTCCTGACTTTC.

CDR3 residues: CASSSPHGYEQYV. The CDR3 DNA sequence: TGTGCCAGCAGCTCCCCTCATGGCTACGAGCAGTACGTC. This sequence joins TRBV5-5 and TRBJ2-7; D gene unclear. V dropped 3 bases and J dropped 3 bases, with 10 bases sitting between them. The CDR3 has 13 residues. Germline loops: CDR1 SGHKS, CDR2 YYEKEE (reference sequence).

This clonotype was seen repeatedly, ten times or more. The chain combines TRBV5-1 with TRBJ2-3; TRBD1 is a possible D gene (6 bases). The CDR3 loop spans 16 amino acids. Germline CDR1 and CDR2: SGHRS and YFSETQ. The ends were cut back, 6 bases at V and 1 base at J, with 18 bases in the middle. CDR3 nucleotides: TGCGCCAGCAACGGAAACAGGGCCCCGGGCACAGATACGCAGTATTTT. It yields the protein CASNGNRAPGTDTQYF.

V gene TRBV29-1 combines with J gene TRBJ2-7; TRBD2 aligns across 13 bases. The CDR3 is 14 amino acids. CDR1 is SQVTM, CDR2 ANQGSEA, per germline. J gave up 5 bases and V 7 bases, and 8 bases lay outside the gene matches. CDR3: CSGAGTSGIDEQYF. In DNA, the CDR3 is TGCAGCGGTGCAGGGACTAGCGGGATCGACGAGCAGTACTTC.

This clonotype turned up a few times. The chain has TRBV7-6 and TRBJ2-1; D may be TRBD1 (5 bases). Germline V gene sequence: CDR1 SGHVS, CDR2 FNYEAQ. The length of the CDR3 is 13 residues. The ends were cut back, 2 bases at V and 15 bases at J, with 17 bases in the middle. The CDR3 region has the DNA TGTGCCAGCAGCTTACAGGACGCCAGGGATCGGTTCTTC. It codes for CASSLQDARDRFF.

This clonotype was found many times. The gene calls are TRBV20-1 and TRBJ2-3; D is tentatively TRBD1 or TRBD2 (5 bases each). Trimming took off 2 bases at V and 1 base at J, with 13 bases between the two ends. The CDR3 runs 15 residues. CDR1 DFQATT and CDR2 SNEGSKA come from the germline V gene (reference sequence). CDR3 amino acids: CSARPYGTGTDTQYF. The CDR3 bases are TGCAGTGCTAGACCTTATGGGACGGGCACAGATACGCAGTATTTT.